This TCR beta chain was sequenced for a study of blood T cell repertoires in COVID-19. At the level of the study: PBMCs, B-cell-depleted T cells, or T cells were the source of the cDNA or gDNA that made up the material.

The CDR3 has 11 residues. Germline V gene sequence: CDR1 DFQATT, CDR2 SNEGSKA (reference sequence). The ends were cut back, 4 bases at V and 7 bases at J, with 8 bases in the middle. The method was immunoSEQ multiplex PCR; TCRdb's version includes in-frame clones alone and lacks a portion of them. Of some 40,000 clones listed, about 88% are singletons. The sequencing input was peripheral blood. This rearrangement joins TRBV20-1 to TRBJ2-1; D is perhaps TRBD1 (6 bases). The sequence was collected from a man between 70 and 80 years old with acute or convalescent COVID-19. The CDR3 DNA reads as TGCAGTGCTACTAGGGGGAATGAGCAGTTCTTC. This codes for CSATRGNEQFF.